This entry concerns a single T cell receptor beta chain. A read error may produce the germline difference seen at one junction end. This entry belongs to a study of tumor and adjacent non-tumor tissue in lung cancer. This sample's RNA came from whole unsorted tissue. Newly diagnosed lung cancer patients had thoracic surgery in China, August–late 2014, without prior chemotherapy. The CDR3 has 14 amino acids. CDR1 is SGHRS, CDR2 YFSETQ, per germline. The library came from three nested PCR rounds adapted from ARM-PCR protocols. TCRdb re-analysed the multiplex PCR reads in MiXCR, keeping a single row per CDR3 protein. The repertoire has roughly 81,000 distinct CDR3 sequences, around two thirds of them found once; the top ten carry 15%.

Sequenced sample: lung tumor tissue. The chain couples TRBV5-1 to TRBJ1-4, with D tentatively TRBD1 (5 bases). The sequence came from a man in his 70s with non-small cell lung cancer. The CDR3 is CTSSLAGLNEKLFF. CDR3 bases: TGCACCAGCAGCTTGGCAGGGCTAAATGAAAAACTGTTTTTT.